This entry describes one T cell receptor (beta chain). The V end lost 6 bases, the J end lost 7 bases, and 15 bases lay between the germline ends. The CDR3 extends over 13 amino acids. Germline lookup yields CDR1 MDHEN and CDR2 SYDVKM. This sample stems from a study of blood T cell repertoires in COVID-19. As for the study in general: Specimens from acute and convalescent COVID-19 originated in the United States, Italy and Spain. PBMCs, B-cell-depleted T cells, or T cells were the source of the cDNA or gDNA that made up the material.

TCRdb's table, derived via immunoSEQ multiplex PCR, lists solely in-frame clones and lacks some. The data hold around 310,000 clones, with roughly 90% observed a single time. This clonotype was obtained from a woman aged 60-75 years with acute or convalescent COVID-19. The rearrangement links TRBV28 to TRBJ2-5, with D possibly being TRBD1 (6 bases). Sequenced: peripheral blood. CDR3 residues: CASRSQGRVTQYF. CDR3 sequence (DNA): TGTGCCAGCAGATCTCAGGGGCGGGTGACCCAGTACTTC.